Included here is one TCR beta chain sequence, with context. The entry originates in a study of technical replicates of blood from several donors. TCRdb keeps only in-frame clones here, not all; method: immunoSEQ multiplex PCR. Of approximately 94,000 clones listed, 90% to 96% are singletons. The germline V gene encodes CDR1 MGHRA and CDR2 YSYEKL. The CDR3 contains 16 residues. V lost 3 bases to trimming and J lost 7 bases; unmatched junction nucleotides: 10. This clonotype was sampled from a human donor in good health. The sample was T cells isolated from PBMCs. The chain is built from TRBV4-1 and TRBJ1-5, with 9 bases matching TRBD1. CDR3 sequence reads: CASSHPPRDRAQPQHF. In nucleotides, the CDR3 is TGCGCCAGCAGCCACCCCCCCCGGGACAGGGCCCAGCCCCAGCATTTT.